The 18 T cell receptor beta chains below come from one sample, sequenced in a study of cytomegalovirus exposure and HLA in healthy donors. 60 Vbeta and 13 Jbeta primers were used in PCR. Produced via immunoSEQ multiplex PCR; TCRdb's table is partial and in-frame only. The sample comprises about 200,000 clones, approximately 70% of which are singletons, and approximately 2% rests with the top ten. The sequenced material came from PBMCs. The receptor source for this set is a woman aged 25-40 years in good health and CMV-seronegative.

This sequence joins TRBV6-1 and TRBJ1-1; D gene ambiguous. Germline lookup yields CDR1 MNHNS and CDR2 SASEGT. The CDR3 is 14 residues long. V lost 7 bases and J 1 base, leaving 13 bases between the germline ends. The CDR3 region is CASTPRHRNTEAFF. The DNA of the CDR3 is TGTGCCAGCACCCCCCGGCACAGGAACACTGAAGCTTTCTTT.

The chain is built from TRBV7-3 and TRBJ2-2, with 7 positions matching TRBD1. Germline loops: CDR1 SGHTA, CDR2 FQGTGA. V was clipped by 3 bases and J by 4 bases; unmatched bases: 2. This CDR3 contains 14 residues. The CDR3 region is CASSFRQGTGELFF. CDR3 coding DNA: TGTGCCAGCAGCTTCCGACAGGGCACCGGGGAGCTGTTTTTT.

This rearrangement joins TRBV6-6 to TRBJ2-2; the D is unclear. This CDR3 contains 15 residues. Germline V gene lookup returns CDR1 MNHNY and CDR2 SVGAGI (reference sequence). V was pared by 3 bases and J by 7 bases, with 15 bases between. DNA of the CDR3: TGTGCCAGCAGTTATACTAAGTCGGTAAACGGGGAGCTGTTTTTT. Its protein is CASSYTKSVNGELFF.

This clone was recorded a few times. The chain links TRBV21-1 to TRBJ2-7; TRBD2, the table's D call, lacks a check against the DNA. TRBV21-1 is given as a pseudogene. This CDR3 is built from 14 residues. This CDR3 is CASSKNRDYNEQYF. DNA for the CDR3: TGTGCCAGCAGCAAGAACAGGGACTATAACGAGCAGTACTTC.

This chain connects TRBV5-1 to TRBJ1-2; 9 nucleotides agree with TRBD1. This CDR3 region has 16 residues. Losses at the gene ends were 4 bases for V and 3 bases for J; bases not matched to a gene: 10. Germline V gene data show CDR1 as SGHRS and CDR2 as YFSETQ. The CDR3 loop is CASSAARTGVDYGYTF. The CDR3 DNA sequence: TGCGCCAGCAGCGCGGCCCGGACAGGGGTCGACTATGGCTACACCTTC.

The chain recombines TRBV4-2 with TRBJ1-3; tentative D call: TRBD1 (5 bases). CDR1 is LGHNA and CDR2 is YNFKEQ in the germline V gene. Between the trimmed V and J ends, which lost 4 bases and 2 bases, there was a span of 15 bases. The CDR3 length is 16 residues. In DNA, the CDR3 is TGTGCCAGCAGCCTTCCGGGGGACGTAACTGGAAACACCATATATTTT. Its translation: CASSLPGDVTGNTIYF.

This rearrangement joins TRBV7-8 to TRBJ1-1; 8 bases are shared with TRBD1. Germline V gene lookup returns CDR1 SGHVS and CDR2 FQNEAQ. Trimming removed 5 bases from V and 1 base from J; junction bases left unmatched: 9. The CDR3 covers 16 residues. As DNA, the CDR3 is TGTGCCAGCAGCCGAGCCTTAGGACAGGGGAACACTGAAGCTTTCTTT. It is translated as CASSRALGQGNTEAFF.

Only a few counts were recorded for this clone. The J gene is TRBJ2-1, the V gene TRBV7-3; 8 positions match TRBD2. The CDR3 covers 17 residues. The junction had 10 bases not matched to a gene; V was cut back by 0 bases and J by 6 bases. Germline V gene data show CDR1 as SGHTA and CDR2 as FQGTGA. This chain's CDR3 is CASSLTARGAYFNEQFF. The DNA for the CDR3 is TGTGCCAGCAGCTTAACGGCGCGGGGGGCCTACTTCAATGAGCAGTTCTTC. Complete variable domain (other parts from reference TRBV7-3 and TRBJ2-1): GAGVSQTPSNKVTEKGKYVELRCDPISGHTALYWYRQSLGQGPEFLIYFQGTGAADDSGLPNDRFFAVRPEGSVSTLKIQRTERGDSAVYLCASSLTARGAYFNEQFFGPGTRLTVL.

The V gene is TRBV27, the J gene TRBJ2-6; D might be TRBD1 (6 bases). Germline-derived CDR1 and CDR2 are MNHEY and SMNVEV (reference sequence). This CDR3 is built from 18 residues. Trimming shortened V by 6 bases and J by 1 base, and 19 bases separated the two germline ends. DNA of the CDR3: TGTGCCAGCAGCAAATACGCTGTAACAGGGTCTGGGGCCAACGTCCTGACTTTC. This sequence encodes CASSKYAVTGSGANVLTF.

V usage is TRBV2 and J usage is TRBJ2-2, with a tentative D call TRBD1 (6 bases). The V gene lost 7 bases and the J gene lost 3 bases, with 15 bases spanning the gap. Germline values: CDR1 SNHLY, CDR2 FYNNEI. There are 15 residues in the CDR3. CDR3 sequence: CASKIQGSDTGELFF. CDR3 nucleotide sequence: TGTGCCAGCAAGATACAGGGTTCGGACACCGGGGAGCTGTTTTTT.

This chain uses TRBV4-1 with TRBJ1-5; 9 bases line up with TRBD1. CDR3 length: 15 residues. CDR1 is MGHRA and CDR2 is YSYEKL in the germline V gene. V trimming: 7 bases; J trimming: 2 bases; junction bases outside the gene matches: 6. DNA for the CDR3: TGCGCCAGCAAACAGGGGGCGGGCGGCAATCAGCCCCAGCATTTT. Residues: CASKQGAGGNQPQHF.

This clone has only a few counts. The chain employs TRBV7-9 and TRBJ2-3; 9 bases agree with TRBD2. Germline V lookup: CDR1 SEHNR, CDR2 FQNEAQ (reference sequence). This CDR3 comprises 18 residues. Unmatched junction bases numbered 13, after V lost 6 bases and J lost 0 bases. In nucleotides, the CDR3 is TGTGCCAGCAGGGGCTTGCGGGGGGGCCGCAATAGCACAGATACGCAGTATTTT. It specifies CASRGLRGGRNSTDTQYF.

J is TRBJ1-2 and V is TRBV11-2, with D perhaps TRBD1 (5 bases). Trimming stripped 2 bases from V and 3 bases from J, with 13 bases between. In germline, CDR1 is SGHAT, CDR2 FQNNGV. The CDR3 extends over 15 amino acids. CDR3 DNA: TGTGCCAGCAGCTTATCCCCTTCGGGGGACTATGGCTACACCTTC. Encoded protein: CASSLSPSGDYGYTF.

The V call is TRBV11-2, the J call TRBJ1-1, with no clear D. The germline V gene encodes CDR1 SGHAT and CDR2 FQNNGV. Trimming cost V 0 bases and J 2 bases, with 4 bases left between them. The CDR3 contains 13 residues. CDR3: CASSLDQNTEAFF. CDR3 DNA sequence: TGTGCCAGCAGCTTAGACCAAAACACTGAAGCTTTCTTT. Looking up the rest from reference TRBV11-2 and TRBJ1-1 gives the full variable domain: EAGVAQSPRYKIIEKRQSVAFWCNPISGHATLYWYQQILGQGPKLLIQFQNNGVVDDSQLPKDRFSAERLKGVDSTLKIQPAKLEDSAVYLCASSLDQNTEAFFGQGTRLTVV.

The chain joins TRBV2 to TRBJ2-2; D not certain. The CDR3 loop spans 14 amino acids. V lost 6 bases, J lost 3 bases, and 11 bases lay in between. The germline CDR1 and CDR2 sequences are SNHLY and FYNNEI. The DNA of the CDR3 is TGTGCCAGCAGCGTACAGAGAGACACCGGGGAGCTGTTTTTT. It yields the protein CASSVQRDTGELFF.

In this sample, this clone turned up a few times. The chain is built from TRBV13 and TRBJ2-2; TRBD1 aligns across 7 bases. From germline, CDR1 is PRHDT and CDR2 FYEKMQ (reference sequence). There are 15 residues in the CDR3. The J segment lost 4 bases and the V segment lost 5 bases, leaving 7 bases of the junction unmatched. DNA for the CDR3: TGTGCCAGCAGCCCTACGACAGGGATCACCGGGGAGCTGTTTTTT. It yields the protein CASSPTTGITGELFF.

This sequence joins TRBV19 and TRBJ1-6; tentative D call: TRBD1 (6 bases). Germline V gene data show CDR1 as LNHDA and CDR2 as SQIVND (reference sequence). The CDR3 length is 14 residues. Between the trimmed V and J ends, which lost 3 bases and 7 bases, there was a span of 10 bases. The CDR3 DNA reads as TGTGCCAGTAGTATCCGGGGGGGCAATTCACCCCTCCACTTT. Its protein is CASSIRGGNSPLHF.

The chain combines TRBV30 with TRBJ1-3, with D unresolved. Germline CDR1 and CDR2: GTSNPN and SVGIG (reference sequence). Trimming pared 1 base from V and 3 bases from J, leaving 7 bases between. The CDR3 has 13 amino acids. The CDR3, as DNA: TGTGCCTGGAGTGACACATATGGAAACACCATATATTTT. Translation: CAWSDTYGNTIYF. Drawing the rest from reference TRBV30 and TRBJ1-3, the complete variable domain is SQTIHQWPATLVQPVGSPLSLECTVEGTSNPNLYWYRQAAGRGLQLLFYSVGIGQISSEVPQNLSASRPQDRQFILSSKKLLLSDSGFYLCAWSDTYGNTIYFGEGSWLTVV.